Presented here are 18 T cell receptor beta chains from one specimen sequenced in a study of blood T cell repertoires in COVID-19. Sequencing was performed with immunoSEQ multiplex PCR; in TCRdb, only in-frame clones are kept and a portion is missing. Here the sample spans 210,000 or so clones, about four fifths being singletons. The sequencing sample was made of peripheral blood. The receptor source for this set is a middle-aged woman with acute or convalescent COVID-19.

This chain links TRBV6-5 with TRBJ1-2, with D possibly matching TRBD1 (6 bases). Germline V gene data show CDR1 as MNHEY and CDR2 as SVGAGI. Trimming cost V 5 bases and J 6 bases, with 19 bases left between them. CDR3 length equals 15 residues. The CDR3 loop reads CASSTFDYRVHGYTF. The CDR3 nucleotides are TGTGCCAGCAGTACTTTTGATTACAGGGTGCATGGCTACACCTTC.

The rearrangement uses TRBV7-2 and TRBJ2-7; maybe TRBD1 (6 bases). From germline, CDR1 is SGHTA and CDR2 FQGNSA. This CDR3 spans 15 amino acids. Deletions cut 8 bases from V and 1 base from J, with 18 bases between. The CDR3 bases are TGTGCCAGCGCCAGAGGGGACATACCTTCCTACGAGCAGTACTTC. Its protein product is CASARGDIPSYEQYF.

CDR3 coding DNA: TGTGCCAGTAGTATAACCCGGGACAGGAATCAGCCCCAGCATTTT. Amino acids: CASSITRDRNQPQHF. The chain employs TRBV19 and TRBJ1-5, with TRBD1 matching 8 bases. V shed 2 bases and J 4 bases; nucleotides not matched to a gene: 4. The CDR3 is 15 residues long. Germline lookup yields CDR1 LNHDA and CDR2 SQIVND (reference sequence).

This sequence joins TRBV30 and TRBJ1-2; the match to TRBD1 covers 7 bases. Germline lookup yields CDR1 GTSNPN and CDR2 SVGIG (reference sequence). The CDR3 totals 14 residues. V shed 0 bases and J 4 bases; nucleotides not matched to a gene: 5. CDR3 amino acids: CAWSVLTGLYGYTF. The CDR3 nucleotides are TGTGCCTGGAGTGTTCTGACAGGGCTCTATGGCTACACCTTC.

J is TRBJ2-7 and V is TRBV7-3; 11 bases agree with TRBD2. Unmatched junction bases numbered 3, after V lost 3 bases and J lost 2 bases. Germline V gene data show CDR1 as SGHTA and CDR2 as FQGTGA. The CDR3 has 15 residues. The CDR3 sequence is CASSFSSGGPYEQYF. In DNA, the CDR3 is TGTGCCAGCAGCTTCTCTAGCGGGGGGCCCTACGAGCAGTACTTC.

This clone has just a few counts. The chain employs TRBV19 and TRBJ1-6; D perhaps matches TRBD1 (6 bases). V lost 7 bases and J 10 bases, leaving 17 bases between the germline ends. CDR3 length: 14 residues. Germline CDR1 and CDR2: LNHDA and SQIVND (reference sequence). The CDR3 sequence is CASTTQGFESPLHF. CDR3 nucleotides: TGTGCCAGTACCACCCAGGGGTTCGAGTCACCCCTCCACTTT.

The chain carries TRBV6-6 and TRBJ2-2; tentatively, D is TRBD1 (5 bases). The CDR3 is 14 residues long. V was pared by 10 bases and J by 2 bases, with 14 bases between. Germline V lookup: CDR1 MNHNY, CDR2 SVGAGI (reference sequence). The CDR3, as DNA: TGTGCCACCAGCATCGGACAAAACACCGGGGAGCTGTTTTTT. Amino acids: CATSIGQNTGELFF.

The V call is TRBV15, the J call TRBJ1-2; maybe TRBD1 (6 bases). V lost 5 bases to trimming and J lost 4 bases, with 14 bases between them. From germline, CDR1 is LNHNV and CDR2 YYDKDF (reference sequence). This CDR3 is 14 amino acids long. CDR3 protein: CATSVGTGSYGYTF. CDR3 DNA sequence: TGTGCCACCAGCGTAGGCACAGGGTCCTATGGCTACACCTTC.

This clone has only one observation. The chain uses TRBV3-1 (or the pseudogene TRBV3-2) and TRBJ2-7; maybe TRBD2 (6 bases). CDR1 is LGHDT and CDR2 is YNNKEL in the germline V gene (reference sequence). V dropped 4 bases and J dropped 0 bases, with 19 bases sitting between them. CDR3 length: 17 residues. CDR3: CASSPLLGRGSSYEQYF. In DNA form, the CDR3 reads TGTGCCAGCAGCCCTCTCCTTGGGCGGGGAAGCTCCTACGAGCAGTACTTC.

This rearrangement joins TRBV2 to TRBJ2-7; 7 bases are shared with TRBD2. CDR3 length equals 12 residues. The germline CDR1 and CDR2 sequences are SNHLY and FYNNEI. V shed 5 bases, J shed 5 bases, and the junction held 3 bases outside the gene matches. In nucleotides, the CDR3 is TGTGCCAGCAGTTACGGACTAGACGAGCAGTACTTC. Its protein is CASSYGLDEQYF.

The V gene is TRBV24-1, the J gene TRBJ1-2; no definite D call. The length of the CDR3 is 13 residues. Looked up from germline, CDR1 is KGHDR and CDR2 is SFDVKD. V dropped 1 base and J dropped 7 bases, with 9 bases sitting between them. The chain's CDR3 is CATSDLRNGGYTF. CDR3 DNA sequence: TGTGCCACCAGTGATTTAAGAAACGGTGGCTACACCTTC.

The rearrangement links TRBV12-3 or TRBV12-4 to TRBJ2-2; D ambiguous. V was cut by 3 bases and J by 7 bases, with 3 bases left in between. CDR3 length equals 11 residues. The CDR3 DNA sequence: TGTGCCAGCAGTTTCGGCGGGGAGCTGTTTTTT. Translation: CASSFGGELFF.

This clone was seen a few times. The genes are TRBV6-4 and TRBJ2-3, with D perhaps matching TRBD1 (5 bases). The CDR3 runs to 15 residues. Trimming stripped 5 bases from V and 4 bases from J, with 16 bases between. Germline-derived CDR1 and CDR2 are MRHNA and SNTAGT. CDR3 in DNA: TGTGCCAGCAGTCTTGCAGGGCTCTCGGCAGATACGCAGTATTTT. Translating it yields CASSLAGLSADTQYF.

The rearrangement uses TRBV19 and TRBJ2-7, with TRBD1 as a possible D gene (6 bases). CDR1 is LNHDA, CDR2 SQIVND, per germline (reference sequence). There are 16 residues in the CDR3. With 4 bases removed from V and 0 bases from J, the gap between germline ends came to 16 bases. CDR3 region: CASSRKGRGISYEQYF. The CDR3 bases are TGTGCCAGTAGTAGAAAAGGCAGGGGCATCTCCTACGAGCAGTACTTC.

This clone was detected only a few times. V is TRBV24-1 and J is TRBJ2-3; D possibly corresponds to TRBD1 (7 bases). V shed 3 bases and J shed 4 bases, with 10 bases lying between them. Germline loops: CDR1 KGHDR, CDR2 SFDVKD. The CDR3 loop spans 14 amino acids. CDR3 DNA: TGTGCCACCAGTGATAGGAGGGGGCCAGATACGCAGTATTTT. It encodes CATSDRRGPDTQYF.

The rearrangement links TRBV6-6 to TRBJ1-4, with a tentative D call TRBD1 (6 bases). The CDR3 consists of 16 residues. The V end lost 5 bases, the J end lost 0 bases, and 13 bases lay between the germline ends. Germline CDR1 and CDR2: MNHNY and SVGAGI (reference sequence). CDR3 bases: TGTGCCAGCAGTCGATACAGGGATTCAACTAATGAAAAACTGTTTTTT. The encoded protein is CASSRYRDSTNEKLFF.

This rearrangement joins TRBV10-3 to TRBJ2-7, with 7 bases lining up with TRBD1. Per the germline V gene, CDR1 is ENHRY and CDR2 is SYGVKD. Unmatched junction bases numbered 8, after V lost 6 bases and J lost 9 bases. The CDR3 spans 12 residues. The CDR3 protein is CAIRETGTGQYF. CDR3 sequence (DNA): TGTGCCATCAGGGAGACAGGGACGGGGCAGTACTTC.

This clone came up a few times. CDR3 sequence reads: CASSPQGFSYEQYF. The DNA of the CDR3 is TGCGCCAGCAGCCCCCAGGGCTTCTCCTACGAGCAGTACTTC. The V call is TRBV5-1, the J call TRBJ2-7; D perhaps matches TRBD1 (5 bases). V dropped 4 bases and J dropped 0 bases, with 11 bases sitting between them. Germline V lookup: CDR1 SGHRS, CDR2 YFSETQ. The CDR3 is 14 residues long. Full variable domain (remainder filled in from reference TRBV5-1 and TRBJ2-7): KAGVTQTPRYLIKTRGQQVTLSCSPISGHRSVSWYQQTPGQGLQFLFEYFSETQRNKGNFPGRFSGRQFSNSRSEMNVSTLELGDSALYLCASSPQGFSYEQYFGPGTRLTVT.